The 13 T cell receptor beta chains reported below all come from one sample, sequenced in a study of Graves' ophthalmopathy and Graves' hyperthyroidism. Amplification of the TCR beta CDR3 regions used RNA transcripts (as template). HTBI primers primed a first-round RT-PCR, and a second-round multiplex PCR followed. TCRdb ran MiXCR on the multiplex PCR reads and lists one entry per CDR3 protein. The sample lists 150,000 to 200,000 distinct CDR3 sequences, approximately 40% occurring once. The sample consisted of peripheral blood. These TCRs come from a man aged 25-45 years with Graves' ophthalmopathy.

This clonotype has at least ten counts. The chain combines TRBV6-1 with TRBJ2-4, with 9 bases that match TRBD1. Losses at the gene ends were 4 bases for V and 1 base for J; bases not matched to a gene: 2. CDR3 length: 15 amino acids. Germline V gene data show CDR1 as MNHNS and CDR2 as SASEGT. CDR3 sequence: CASSVTGGAKNIQYF. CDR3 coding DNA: TGTGCCAGCAGTGTGACAGGGGGTGCCAAAAACATTCAGTACTTC.

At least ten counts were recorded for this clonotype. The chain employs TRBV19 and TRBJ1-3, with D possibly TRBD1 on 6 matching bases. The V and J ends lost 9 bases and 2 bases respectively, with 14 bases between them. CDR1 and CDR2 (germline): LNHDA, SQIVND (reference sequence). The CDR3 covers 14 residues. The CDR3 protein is CASQTGSAGNTIYF. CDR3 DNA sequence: TGTGCCAGCCAGACAGGATCAGCTGGAAACACCATATATTTT.

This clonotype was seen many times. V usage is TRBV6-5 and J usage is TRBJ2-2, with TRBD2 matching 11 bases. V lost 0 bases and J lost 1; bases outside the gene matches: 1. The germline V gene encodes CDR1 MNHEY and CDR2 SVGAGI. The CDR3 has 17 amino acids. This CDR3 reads CASSYSGLAGNTGELFF. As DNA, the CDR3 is TGTGCCAGCAGTTACTCTGGACTAGCGGGGAACACCGGGGAGCTGTTTTTT.

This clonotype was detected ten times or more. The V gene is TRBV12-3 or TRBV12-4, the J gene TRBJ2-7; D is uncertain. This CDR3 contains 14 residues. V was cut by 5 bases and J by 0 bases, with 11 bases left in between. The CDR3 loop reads CASSPHGISYEQYF. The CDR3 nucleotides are TGTGCCAGCAGTCCCCACGGAATCTCCTACGAGCAGTACTTC.

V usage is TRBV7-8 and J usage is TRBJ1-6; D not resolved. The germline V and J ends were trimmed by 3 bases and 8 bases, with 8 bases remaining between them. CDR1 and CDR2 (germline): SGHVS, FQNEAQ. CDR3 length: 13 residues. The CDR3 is CASSLSRDSPLHF. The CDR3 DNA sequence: TGTGCCAGCAGCTTGTCGAGGGATTCACCCCTCCACTTT.

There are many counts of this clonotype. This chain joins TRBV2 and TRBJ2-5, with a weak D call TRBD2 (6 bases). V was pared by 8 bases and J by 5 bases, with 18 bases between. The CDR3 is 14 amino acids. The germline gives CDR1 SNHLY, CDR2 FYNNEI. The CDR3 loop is CASERWGRGETQYF. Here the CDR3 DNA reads TGTGCCAGCGAAAGGTGGGGACGGGGGGAGACCCAGTACTTC.

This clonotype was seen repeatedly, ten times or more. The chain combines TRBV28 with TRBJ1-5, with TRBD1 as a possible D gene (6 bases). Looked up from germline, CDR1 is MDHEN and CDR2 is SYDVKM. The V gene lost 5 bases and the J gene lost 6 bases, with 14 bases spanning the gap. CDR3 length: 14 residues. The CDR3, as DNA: TGTGCCAGCAGTCCCGAACAGGGAATTCAGCCCCAGCATTTT. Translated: CASSPEQGIQPQHF.

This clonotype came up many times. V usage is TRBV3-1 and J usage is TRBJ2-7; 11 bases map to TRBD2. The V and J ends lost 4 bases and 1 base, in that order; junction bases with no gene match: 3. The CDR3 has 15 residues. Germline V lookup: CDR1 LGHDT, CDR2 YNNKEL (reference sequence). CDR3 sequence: CASSRGLADSYEQYF. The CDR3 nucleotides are TGTGCCAGCAGCCGGGGACTAGCGGATTCCTACGAGCAGTACTTC.

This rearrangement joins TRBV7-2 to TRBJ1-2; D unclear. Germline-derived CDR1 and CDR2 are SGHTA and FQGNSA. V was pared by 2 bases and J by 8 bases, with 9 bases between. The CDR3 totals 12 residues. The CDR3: CASSLRAGGYTF. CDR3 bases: TGTGCCAGCAGCTTAAGGGCGGGGGGCTACACCTTC.

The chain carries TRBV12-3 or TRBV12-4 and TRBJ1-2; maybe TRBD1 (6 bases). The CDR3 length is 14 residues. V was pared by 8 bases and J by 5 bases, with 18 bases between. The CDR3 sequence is CASAGQPEGYGYTF. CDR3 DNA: TGTGCCAGCGCAGGACAGCCGGAAGGGTATGGCTACACCTTC.

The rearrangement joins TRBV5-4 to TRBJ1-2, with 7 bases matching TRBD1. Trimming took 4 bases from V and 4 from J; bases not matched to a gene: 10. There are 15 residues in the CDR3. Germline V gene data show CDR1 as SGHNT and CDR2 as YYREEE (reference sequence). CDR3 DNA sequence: TGTGCCAGCAGCCTCGACCCGGGACAGCCCTATGGCTACACCTTC. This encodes CASSLDPGQPYGYTF. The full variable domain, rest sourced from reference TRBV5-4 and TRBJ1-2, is ETGVTQSPTHLIKTRGQQVTLRCSSQSGHNTVSWYQQALGQGPQFIFQYYREEENGRGNFPPRFSGLQFPNYSSELNVNALELDDSALYLCASSLDPGQPYGYTFGSGTRLTVV.

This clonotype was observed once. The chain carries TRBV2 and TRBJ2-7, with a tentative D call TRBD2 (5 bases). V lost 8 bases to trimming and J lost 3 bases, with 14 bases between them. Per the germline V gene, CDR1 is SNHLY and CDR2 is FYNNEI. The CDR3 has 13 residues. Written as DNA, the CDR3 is TGTGCCAGCGGAAAGTCACGGGACTACGAGCAGTACTTC. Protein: CASGKSRDYEQYF.

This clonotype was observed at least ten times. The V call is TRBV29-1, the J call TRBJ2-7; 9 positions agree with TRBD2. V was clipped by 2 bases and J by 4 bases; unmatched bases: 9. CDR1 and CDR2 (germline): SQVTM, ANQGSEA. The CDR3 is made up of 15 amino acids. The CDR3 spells CSVELAGNNEYEQYF. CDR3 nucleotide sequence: TGCAGCGTTGAACTAGCGGGGAACAATGAATACGAGCAGTACTTC.